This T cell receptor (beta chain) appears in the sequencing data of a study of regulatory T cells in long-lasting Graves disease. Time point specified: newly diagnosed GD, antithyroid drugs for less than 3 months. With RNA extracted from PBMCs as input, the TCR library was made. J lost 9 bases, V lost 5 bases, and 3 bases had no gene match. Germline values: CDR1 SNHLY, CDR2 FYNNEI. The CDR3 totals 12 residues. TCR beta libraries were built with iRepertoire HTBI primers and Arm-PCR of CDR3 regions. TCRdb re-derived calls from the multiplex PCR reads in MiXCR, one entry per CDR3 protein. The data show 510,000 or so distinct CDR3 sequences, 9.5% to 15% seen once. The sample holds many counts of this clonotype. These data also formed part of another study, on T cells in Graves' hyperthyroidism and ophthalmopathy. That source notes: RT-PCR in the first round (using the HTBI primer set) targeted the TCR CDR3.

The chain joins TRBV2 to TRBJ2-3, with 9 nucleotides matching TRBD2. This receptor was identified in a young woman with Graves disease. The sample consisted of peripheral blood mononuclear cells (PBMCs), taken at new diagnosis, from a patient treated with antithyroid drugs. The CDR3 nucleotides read TGTGCCAGCAGTCCACTAGCGGGCACGCAGTATTTT. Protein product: CASSPLAGTQYF. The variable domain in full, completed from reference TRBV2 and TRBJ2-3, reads EPEVTQTPSHQVTQMGQEVILRCVPISNHLYFYWYRQILGQKVEFLVSFYNNEISEKSEIFDDQFSVERPDGSNFTLKIRSTKLEDSAMYFCASSPLAGTQYFGPGTRLTVL.